This T cell receptor (beta chain) was obtained from a study of blood T cells in healthy people across ages. Study-level results: Because donor CMV status was unknown, expanded clonotype changes were possibly confounded. What prevented conclusive comparison of naive and antigen-experienced cells was that PBMCs were unsorted. With naive T cell percentage, TCR beta diversity showed a strong correlation. The fall in TCR beta diversity per million T cells was roughly linear with age.

A second PCR, run for about 6 to 11 cycles, used a sample-barcoded 5' primer plus a J-beta primer mix. One entry per CDR3 protein results from TCRdb running MiXCR on the 5' RACE reads. Of hundreds of thousands of distinct CDR3 sequences listed, about 21% were seen once; the top ten hold 3.5% to 4%. Note on this clonotype: The target antigen is unknown.

After removal of 0 bases from V and 4 bases from J, the junction contained 3 bases not matched to a gene. Germline CDR1 reads SGHRS; CDR2 reads YFSETQ. The CDR3 spans 14 residues. Sample: blood. This chain links TRBV5-1 with TRBJ2-7; 8 nucleotides align to TRBD2. The receptor's source is an older man in good health. CDR3 amino acids: CASSLVGRGYEQYF. As DNA, the CDR3 is TGCGCCAGCAGCTTGGTCGGGAGGGGGTACGAGCAGTACTTC.